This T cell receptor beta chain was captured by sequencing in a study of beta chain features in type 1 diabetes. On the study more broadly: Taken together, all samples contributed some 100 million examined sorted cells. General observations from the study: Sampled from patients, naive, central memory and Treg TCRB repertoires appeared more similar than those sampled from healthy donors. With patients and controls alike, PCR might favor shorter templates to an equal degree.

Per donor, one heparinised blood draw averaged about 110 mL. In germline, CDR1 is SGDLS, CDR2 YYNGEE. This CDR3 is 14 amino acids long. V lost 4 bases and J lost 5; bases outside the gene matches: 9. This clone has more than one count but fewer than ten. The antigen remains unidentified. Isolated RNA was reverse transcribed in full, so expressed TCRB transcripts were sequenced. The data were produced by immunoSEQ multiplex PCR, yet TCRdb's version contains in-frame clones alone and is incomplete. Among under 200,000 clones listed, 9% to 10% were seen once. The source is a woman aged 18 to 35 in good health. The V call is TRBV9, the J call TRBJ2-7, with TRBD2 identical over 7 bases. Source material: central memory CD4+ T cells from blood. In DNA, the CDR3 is TGTGCCAGCAGCCCCTCCAGCGGGAACCACGAGCAGTACTTC. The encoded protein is CASSPSSGNHEQYF.